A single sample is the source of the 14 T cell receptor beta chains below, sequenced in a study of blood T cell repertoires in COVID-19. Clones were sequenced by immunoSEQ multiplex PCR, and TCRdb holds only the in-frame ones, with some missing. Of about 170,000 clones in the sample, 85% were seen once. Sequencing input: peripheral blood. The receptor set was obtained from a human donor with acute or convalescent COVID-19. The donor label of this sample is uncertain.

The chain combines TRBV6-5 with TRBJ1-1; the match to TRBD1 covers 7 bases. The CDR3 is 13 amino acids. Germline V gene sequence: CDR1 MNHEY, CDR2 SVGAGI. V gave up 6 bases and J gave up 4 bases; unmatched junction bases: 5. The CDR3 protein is CASRIDRVTEAFF. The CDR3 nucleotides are TGTGCCAGCAGAATAGACAGGGTCACTGAAGCTTTCTTT.

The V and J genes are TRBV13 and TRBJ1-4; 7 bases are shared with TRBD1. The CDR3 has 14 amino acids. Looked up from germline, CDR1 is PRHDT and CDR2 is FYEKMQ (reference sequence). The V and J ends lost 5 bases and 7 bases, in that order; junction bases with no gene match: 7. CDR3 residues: CASSHRGGGEKLFF. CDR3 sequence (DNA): TGTGCCAGCAGCCACAGGGGTGGTGGTGAAAAACTGTTTTTT. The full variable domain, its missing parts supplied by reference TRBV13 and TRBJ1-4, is AAGVIQSPRHLIKEKRETATLKCYPIPRHDTVYWYQQGPGQDPQFLISFYEKMQSDKGSIPDRFSAQQFSDYHSELNMSSLELGDSALYFCASSHRGGGEKLFFGSGTQLSVL.

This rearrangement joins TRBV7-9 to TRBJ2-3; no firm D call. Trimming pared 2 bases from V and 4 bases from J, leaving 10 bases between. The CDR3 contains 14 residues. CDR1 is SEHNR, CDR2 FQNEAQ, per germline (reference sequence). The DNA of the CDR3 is TGTGCCAGCAGCTTAAAAGGAGACGCAGATACGCAGTATTTT. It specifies CASSLKGDADTQYF.

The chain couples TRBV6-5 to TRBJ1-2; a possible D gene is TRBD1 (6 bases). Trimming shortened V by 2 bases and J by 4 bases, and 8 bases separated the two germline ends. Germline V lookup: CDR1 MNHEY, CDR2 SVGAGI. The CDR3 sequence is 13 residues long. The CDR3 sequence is CASSYKGVYGYTF. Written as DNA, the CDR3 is TGTGCCAGCAGTTACAAGGGGGTCTATGGCTACACCTTC.

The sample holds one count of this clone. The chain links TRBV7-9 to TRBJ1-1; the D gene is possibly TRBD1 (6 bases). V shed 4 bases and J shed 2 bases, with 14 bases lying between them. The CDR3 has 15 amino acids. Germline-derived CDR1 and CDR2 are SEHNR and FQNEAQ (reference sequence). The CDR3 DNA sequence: TGTGCCAGCAGCTCCGCCGGACAGCCCAACACTGAAGCTTTCTTT. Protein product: CASSSAGQPNTEAFF.

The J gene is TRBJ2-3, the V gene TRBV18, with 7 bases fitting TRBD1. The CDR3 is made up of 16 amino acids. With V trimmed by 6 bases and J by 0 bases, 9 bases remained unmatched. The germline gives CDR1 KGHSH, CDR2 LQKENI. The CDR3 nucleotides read TGTGCCAGCTCTAGGGACAGCCTATCTAGCACAGATACGCAGTATTTT. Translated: CASSRDSLSSTDTQYF.

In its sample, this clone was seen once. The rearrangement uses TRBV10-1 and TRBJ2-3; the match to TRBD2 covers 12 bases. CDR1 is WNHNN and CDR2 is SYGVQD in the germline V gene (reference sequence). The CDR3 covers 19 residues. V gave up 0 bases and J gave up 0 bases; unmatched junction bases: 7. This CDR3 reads CASSESTGLAGPSTDTQYF. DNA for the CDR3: TGCGCCAGCAGTGAGTCAACGGGACTAGCGGGCCCTAGCACAGATACGCAGTATTTT.

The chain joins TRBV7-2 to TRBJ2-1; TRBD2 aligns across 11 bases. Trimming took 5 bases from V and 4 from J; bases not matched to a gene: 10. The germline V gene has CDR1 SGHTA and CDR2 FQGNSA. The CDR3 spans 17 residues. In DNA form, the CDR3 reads TGTGCCAGCAGCGTCCTCGGGACTAGCGGATCTTACAATGAGCAGTTCTTC. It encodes CASSVLGTSGSYNEQFF.

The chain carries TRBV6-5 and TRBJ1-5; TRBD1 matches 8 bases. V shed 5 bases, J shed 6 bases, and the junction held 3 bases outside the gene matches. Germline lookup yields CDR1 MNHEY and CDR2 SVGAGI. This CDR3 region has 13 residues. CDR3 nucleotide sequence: TGTGCCAGCAGTCCCGACAGGGGTCAGCCCCAGCATTTT. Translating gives CASSPDRGQPQHF.

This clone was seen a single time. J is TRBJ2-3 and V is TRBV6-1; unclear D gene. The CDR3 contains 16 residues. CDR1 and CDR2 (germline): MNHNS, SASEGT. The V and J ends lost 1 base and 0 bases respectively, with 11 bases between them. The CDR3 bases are TGTGCCAGCAGTGAAGGAAGAACTCCAAGCACAGATACGCAGTATTTT. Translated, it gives CASSEGRTPSTDTQYF.

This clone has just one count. The CDR3 region is CASSSTHGRVNTEAFF. CDR3 DNA sequence: TGTGCCAGCAGCTCAACGCATGGCAGGGTTAACACTGAAGCTTTCTTT. V gene TRBV7-3 combines with J gene TRBJ1-1; weak D call: TRBD1 (5 bases). Germline V gene data show CDR1 as SGHTA and CDR2 as FQGTGA. The CDR3 is 16 residues long. With 4 bases removed from V and 2 bases from J, the gap between germline ends came to 17 bases.

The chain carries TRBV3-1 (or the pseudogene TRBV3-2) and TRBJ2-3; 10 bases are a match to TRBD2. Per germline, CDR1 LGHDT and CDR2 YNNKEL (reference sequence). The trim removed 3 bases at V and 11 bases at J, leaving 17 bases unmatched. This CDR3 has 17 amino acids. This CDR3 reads CASSHRQRAGGVGRQYF. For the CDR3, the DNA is TGTGCCAGCAGCCACCGCCAAAGAGCGGGGGGGGTGGGTAGGCAGTATTTT.

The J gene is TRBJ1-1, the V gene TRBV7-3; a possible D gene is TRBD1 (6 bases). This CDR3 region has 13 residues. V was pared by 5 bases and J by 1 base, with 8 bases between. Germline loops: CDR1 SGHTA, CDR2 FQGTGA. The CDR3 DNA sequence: TGTGCCAGCAGCGTGACAGGGAACACTGAAGCTTTCTTT. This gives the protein CASSVTGNTEAFF. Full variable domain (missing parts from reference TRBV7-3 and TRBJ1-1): GAGVSQTPSNKVTEKGKYVELRCDPISGHTALYWYRQSLGQGPEFLIYFQGTGAADDSGLPNDRFFAVRPEGSVSTLKIQRTERGDSAVYLCASSVTGNTEAFFGQGTRLTVV.

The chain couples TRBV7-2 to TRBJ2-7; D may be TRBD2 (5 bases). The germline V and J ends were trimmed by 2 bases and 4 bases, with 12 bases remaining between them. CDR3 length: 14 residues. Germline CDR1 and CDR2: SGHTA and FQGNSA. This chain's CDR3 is CASSLWERRYEQYF. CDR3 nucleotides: TGTGCCAGCAGCTTATGGGAGCGTCGGTACGAGCAGTACTTC.